What follows are 4 T cell receptor beta chains derived from one specimen sequenced in a study of T-cell memory formation after mild COVID-19. TCRdb re-analysed the 5' RACE reads in MiXCR, keeping a single row per CDR3 protein. The sample has approximately 46,000 distinct CDR3 sequences, roughly an eighth seen once; the top ten hold around 26%. The sample consisted of PBMCs or a T cell subset sorted from them (not recorded which). The receptor set was obtained from a young man who had mild COVID-19 (a few samples of this study predate the infection). Cell type and time point are not known.

This clonotype was counted many times. The chain links TRBV12-3 or TRBV12-4 to TRBJ2-1; TRBD1 agrees at 9 bases. This CDR3 is built from 13 residues. V gave up 0 bases and J gave up 12 bases; unmatched junction bases: 3. CDR3 coding DNA: TGTGCCAGCAGTTTAGCAAACAGGGGGCTGCAGTTCTTC. It translates to CASSLANRGLQFF.

By frequency in the sample, this clonotype is medium-sized (0.01 to 0.1%). This chain joins TRBV4-3 and TRBJ1-6, with a weak D call TRBD1 (5 bases). The CDR3 contains 15 residues. The ends were cut back, 0 bases at V and 8 bases at J, with 11 bases in the middle. The germline V gene has CDR1 LGHNA and CDR2 YSLEER. The CDR3 region has the DNA TGCGCCAGCAGCCAAGATCAGGGTAGGGATTCACCCCTCCACTTT. Translation gives CASSQDQGRDSPLHF.

This clonotype has only a few counts. The chain has TRBV6-2 or TRBV6-3 and TRBJ1-1, with D uncertain. V was shortened by 5 bases and J by 6 bases, with 10 bases between the two germline ends. There are 12 residues in the CDR3. CDR1 and CDR2 from the germline V gene are MNHEY and SVGEGT. This chain's CDR3 is CASSAQRAEAFF. In DNA, the CDR3 is TGTGCCAGCAGTGCGCAGCGGGCTGAAGCTTTCTTT.

V gene TRBV6-6 combines with J gene TRBJ1-2; D perhaps matches TRBD1 (6 bases). Germline V gene data show CDR1 as MNHNY and CDR2 as SVGAGI (reference sequence). This CDR3 is built from 15 residues. Trimming pared 2 bases from V and 6 bases from J, leaving 16 bases between. The CDR3 is CASSYRGGGFDGYTF. Written as DNA, the CDR3 is TGTGCCAGCAGTTACCGGGGGGGGGGCTTCGATGGCTACACCTTC.